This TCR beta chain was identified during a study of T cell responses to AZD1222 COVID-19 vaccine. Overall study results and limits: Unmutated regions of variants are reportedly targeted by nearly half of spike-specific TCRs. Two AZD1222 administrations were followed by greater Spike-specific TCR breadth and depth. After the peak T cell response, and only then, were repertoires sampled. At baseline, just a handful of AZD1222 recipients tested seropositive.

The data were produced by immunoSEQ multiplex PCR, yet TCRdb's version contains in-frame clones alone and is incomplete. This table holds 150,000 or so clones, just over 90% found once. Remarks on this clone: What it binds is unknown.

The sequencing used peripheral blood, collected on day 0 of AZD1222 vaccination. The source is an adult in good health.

CDR3 in DNA: TGTGCCTGGAGTGGATCCTACGAGCAGTACTTC. Translated: CAWSGSYEQYF. The chain carries TRBV30 and TRBJ2-7; D unclear. The germline V gene has CDR1 GTSNPN and CDR2 SVGIG (reference sequence). Trimming cost V 1 base and J 1 base, with 2 bases left between them. The CDR3 runs to 11 residues.